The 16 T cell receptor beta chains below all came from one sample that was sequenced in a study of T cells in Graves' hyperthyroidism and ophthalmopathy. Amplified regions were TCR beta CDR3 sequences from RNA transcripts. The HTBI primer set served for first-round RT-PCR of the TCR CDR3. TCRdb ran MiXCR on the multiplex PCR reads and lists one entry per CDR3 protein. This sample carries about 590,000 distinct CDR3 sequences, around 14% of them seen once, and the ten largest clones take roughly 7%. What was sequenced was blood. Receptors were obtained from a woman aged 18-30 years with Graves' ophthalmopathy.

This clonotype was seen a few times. The CDR3 reads CASSLMVSNTGELFF. In nucleotides, the CDR3 is TGTGCCAGCAGCTTAATGGTCTCGAACACCGGGGAGCTGTTTTTT. V is TRBV7-3 and J is TRBJ2-2; D is unclear. Per the germline V gene, CDR1 is SGHTA and CDR2 is FQGTGA. Deletions cut 1 base from V and 0 bases from J, with 6 bases between. The CDR3 length is 15 residues.

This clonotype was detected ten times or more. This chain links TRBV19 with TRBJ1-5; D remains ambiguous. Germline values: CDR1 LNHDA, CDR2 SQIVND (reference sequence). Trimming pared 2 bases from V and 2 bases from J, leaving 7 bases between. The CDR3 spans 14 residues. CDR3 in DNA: TGTGCCAGTAGTATAAGAGGTGGCAATCAGCCCCAGCATTTT. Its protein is CASSIRGGNQPQHF.

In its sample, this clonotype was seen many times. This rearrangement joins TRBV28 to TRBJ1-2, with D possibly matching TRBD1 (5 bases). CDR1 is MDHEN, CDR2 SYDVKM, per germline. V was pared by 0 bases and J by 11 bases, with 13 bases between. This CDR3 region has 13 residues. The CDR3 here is CASSLWQGWGYTF. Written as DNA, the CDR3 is TGTGCCAGCAGTTTATGGCAGGGATGGGGTTACACCTTC.

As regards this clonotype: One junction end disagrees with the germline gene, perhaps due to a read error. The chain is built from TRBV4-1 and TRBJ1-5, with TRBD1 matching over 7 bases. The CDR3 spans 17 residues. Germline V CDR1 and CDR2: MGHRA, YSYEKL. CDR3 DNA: TGCGCCAGCAGCCAAGGTCTCGCAGGGGGACCCAATCACCCCCAGCATTTT. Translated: CASSQGLAGGPNHPQHF.

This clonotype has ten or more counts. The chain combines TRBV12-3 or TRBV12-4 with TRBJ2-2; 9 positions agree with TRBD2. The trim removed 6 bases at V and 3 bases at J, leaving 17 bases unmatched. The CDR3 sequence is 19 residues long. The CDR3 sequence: CASSQRASGNNWDTGELFF. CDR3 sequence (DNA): TGTGCCAGCAGCCAGCGGGCTAGCGGGAATAATTGGGACACCGGGGAGCTGTTTTTT.

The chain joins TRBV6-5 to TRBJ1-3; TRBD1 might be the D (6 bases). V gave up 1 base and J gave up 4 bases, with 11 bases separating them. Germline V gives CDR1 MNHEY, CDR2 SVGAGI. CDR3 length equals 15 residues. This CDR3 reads CASSYLGANGNTIYF. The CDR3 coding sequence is TGTGCCAGCAGTTACTTGGGGGCGAACGGAAACACCATATATTTT.

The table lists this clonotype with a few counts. CDR3 sequence: CASSPPLAGGTDTQYF. Written as DNA, the CDR3 is TGTGCCAGCAGTCCACCGCTAGCGGGAGGGACAGATACGCAGTATTTT. The genes are TRBV25-1 and TRBJ2-3, with 12 bases identical to TRBD2. Trimming at V came to 5 bases and at J to 3 bases, leaving 6 bases not matched to a gene. Per the germline V gene, CDR1 is MGHDK and CDR2 is SYGVNS. CDR3 size: 16 residues.

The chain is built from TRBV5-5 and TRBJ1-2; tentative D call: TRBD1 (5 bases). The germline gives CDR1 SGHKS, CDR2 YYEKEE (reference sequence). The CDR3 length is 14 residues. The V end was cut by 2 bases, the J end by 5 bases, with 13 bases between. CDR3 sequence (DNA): TGTGCCAGCAGCTTTCCCTGGGGCCTTTATGGCTACACCTTC. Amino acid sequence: CASSFPWGLYGYTF.

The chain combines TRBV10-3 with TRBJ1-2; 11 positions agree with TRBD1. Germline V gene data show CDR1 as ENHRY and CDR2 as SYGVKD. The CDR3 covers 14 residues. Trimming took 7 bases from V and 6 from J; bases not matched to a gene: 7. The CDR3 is CAINSWTGGHGYTF. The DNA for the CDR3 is TGTGCCATCAATTCGTGGACAGGGGGCCATGGCTACACCTTC.

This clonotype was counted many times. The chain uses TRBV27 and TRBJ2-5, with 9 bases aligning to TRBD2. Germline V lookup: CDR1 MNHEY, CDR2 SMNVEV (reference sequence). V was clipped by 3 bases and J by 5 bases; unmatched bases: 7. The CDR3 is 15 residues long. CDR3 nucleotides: TGTGCCAGCAGTTTTGTTAGCGGGAGCCGCGAGACCCAGTACTTC. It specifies CASSFVSGSRETQYF.

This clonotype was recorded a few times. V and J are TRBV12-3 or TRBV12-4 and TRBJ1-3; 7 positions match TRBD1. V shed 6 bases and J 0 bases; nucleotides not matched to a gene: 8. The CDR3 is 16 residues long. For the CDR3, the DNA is TGTGCCAGCAGCACCGGGACAGAGGCCTCTGGAAACACCATATATTTT. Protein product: CASSTGTEASGNTIYF.

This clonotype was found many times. The CDR3 sequence is CSVEPGDQTHNEQFF. The CDR3 DNA reads TGCAGCGTTGAACCGGGGGACCAAACACACAATGAGCAGTTCTTC. The chain employs TRBV29-1 and TRBJ2-1; D may be TRBD2 (6 bases). V dropped 2 bases and J dropped 5 bases, with 16 bases sitting between them. The length of the CDR3 is 15 residues. Per the germline V gene, CDR1 is SQVTM and CDR2 is ANQGSEA.

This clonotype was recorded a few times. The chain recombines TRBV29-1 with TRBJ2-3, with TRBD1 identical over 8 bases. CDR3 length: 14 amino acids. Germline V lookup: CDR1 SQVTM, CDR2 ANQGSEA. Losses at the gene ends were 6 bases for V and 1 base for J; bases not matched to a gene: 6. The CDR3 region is CSVTPTGGTDTQYF. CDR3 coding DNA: TGCAGCGTCACCCCGACAGGGGGCACAGATACGCAGTATTTT.

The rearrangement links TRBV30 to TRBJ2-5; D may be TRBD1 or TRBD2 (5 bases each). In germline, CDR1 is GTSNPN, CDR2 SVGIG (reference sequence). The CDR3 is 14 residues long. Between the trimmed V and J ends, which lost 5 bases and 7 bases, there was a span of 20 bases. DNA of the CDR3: TGTGCCTGGGCGACGGGGACGGGCGAGGGGACCCAGTACTTC. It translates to CAWATGTGEGTQYF.

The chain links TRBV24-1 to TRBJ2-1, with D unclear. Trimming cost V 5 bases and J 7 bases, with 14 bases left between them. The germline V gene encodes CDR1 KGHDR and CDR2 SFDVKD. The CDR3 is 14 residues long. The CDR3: CATSAPLPRNEQFF. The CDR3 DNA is TGTGCCACCAGTGCACCCCTTCCCCGGAATGAGCAGTTCTTC.

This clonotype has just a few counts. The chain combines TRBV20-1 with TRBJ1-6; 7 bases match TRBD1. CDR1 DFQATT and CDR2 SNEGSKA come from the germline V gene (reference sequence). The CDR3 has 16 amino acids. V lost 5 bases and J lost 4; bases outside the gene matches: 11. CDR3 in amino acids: CSAVNRGLNYNSPLHF. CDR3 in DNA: TGCAGTGCTGTCAACAGGGGACTCAATTATAATTCACCCCTCCACTTT.